The clone carrying this T cell receptor beta chain has ten or more counts. TCR beta CDR3 amplification from genomic DNA was performed by two-round multiplex PCR. Initially, in first-round PCR, primers specific to each TRBV and TRBJ gene were used. Universal primers featured in the second PCR round. MiXCR, run by TCRdb on the multiplex PCR reads, gives a single entry per CDR3 protein. The sample carries tens of thousands of distinct CDR3 sequences, around 30% recorded once. Germline lookup yields CDR1 SGDLS and CDR2 YYNGEE. V trimming: 3 bases; J trimming: 4 bases; junction bases outside the gene matches: 4. This CDR3 has 15 residues. This sample is part of a study of prognosis after radiotherapy for stage I lung cancer. Overall study: Patients numbered about a dozen men and over 5 women, aged about 53 to 85 with a median of roughly 72 years. Patients in the cohort never received concurrent therapy with stereotactic body radiotherapy.

This clonotype was sampled from a donor at least 50 years old with non-small cell lung cancer. Here the sequenced sample was PBMCs, taken before or after stereotactic body radiation therapy (not recorded which). J is TRBJ2-1 and V is TRBV9, with 10 nucleotides matching TRBD2. The CDR3 nucleotides read TGTGCCAGCAGCGAGACTAGCGGGCTGTACAATGAGCAGTTCTTC. Translation gives CASSETSGLYNEQFF. The variable domain in full, completed from reference TRBV9 and TRBJ2-1, reads DSGVTQTPKHLITATGQRVTLRCSPRSGDLSVYWYQQSLDQGLQFLIQYYNGEERAKGNILERFSAQQFPDLHSELNLSSLELGDSALYFCASSETSGLYNEQFFGPGTRLTVL.